These 21 T cell receptor beta chains were sequenced from one sample in a study of HIV-infected patients and healthy controls (dated by TCRdb to the mid-2010s). Libraries were prepared through 5' RACE. The data were produced on an Illumina MiSeq. The public reads were reanalyzed by TCRdb: fastp trimming at Q25, MiXCR alignment, in-frame beta chains only. Rows are combined by CDR3 protein, so each entry shows the most common genes and DNA. The sample has some 67,000 distinct CDR3 sequences on record, approximately 16% of them singletons. The ten largest clones represent approximately 6% of the sample. The specimen sequenced was CD4+ T cells from blood. These receptors were obtained from a human donor in good health.

This clonotype was observed many times. The rearrangement links TRBV11-2 to TRBJ1-5; 7 bases map to TRBD1. With 5 bases clipped from V and 0 bases from J, the junction kept 4 bases outside the gene matches. In germline, CDR1 is SGHAT, CDR2 FQNNGV. The CDR3 runs to 15 residues. CDR3 amino acids: CASSPGQFSNQPQHF. CDR3 nucleotides: TGTGCCAGCAGCCCGGGACAGTTTAGCAATCAGCCCCAGCATTTT.

The rearrangement links TRBV7-2 to TRBJ1-3; D remains unclear. From germline, CDR1 is SGHTA and CDR2 FQGNSA. This CDR3 is built from 16 residues. V shed 5 bases and J shed 3 bases, with 17 bases lying between them. In DNA, the CDR3 is TGTGCCAGCAGCCCCAAATGGATGCCCTATGGAAACACCATATATTTT. Protein product: CASSPKWMPYGNTIYF.

The table lists this clonotype with many counts. The chain combines TRBV29-1 with TRBJ1-2; D is perhaps TRBD1 (5 bases). Germline assignment: CDR1 SQVTM and CDR2 ANQGSEA. The CDR3 contains 10 residues. Trimming took off 6 bases at V and 7 bases at J, with 9 bases between the two ends. CDR3 DNA: TGCAGCGTGGGGACGGGTGGCTACACCTTC. Translation gives CSVGTGGYTF.

The rearrangement uses TRBV6-2 or TRBV6-3 and TRBJ1-5; D is unresolved. This CDR3 has 15 residues. Germline CDR1 is MNHEY and CDR2 is SVGEGT. Trimming removed 8 bases from V and 4 bases from J, with 18 bases in between. The CDR3 reads CASGRSSQHNQPQHF. CDR3 bases: TGTGCCAGCGGTCGGTCCTCACAGCATAATCAGCCCCAGCATTTT.

V and J are TRBV20-1 and TRBJ1-1; D may be TRBD1 (6 bases). The V end lost 0 bases, the J end lost 3 bases, and 14 bases lay between the germline ends. Germline values: CDR1 DFQATT, CDR2 SNEGSKA (reference sequence). The length of the CDR3 is 15 residues. CDR3 nucleotides: TGCAGTGCTAGAGATGGGGGGGGCTTGCACACTGAAGCTTTCTTT. Translating gives CSARDGGGLHTEAFF.

The chain carries TRBV30 and TRBJ2-1, with D possibly being TRBD1 (5 bases). This CDR3 contains 13 residues. Germline values: CDR1 GTSNPN, CDR2 SVGIG (reference sequence). The V and J ends lost 4 bases and 9 bases respectively, with 16 bases between them. The CDR3 DNA follows: TGTGCCTGGACACCTAGGGGTTCTGGTGAGCAGTTCTTC. Translating it yields CAWTPRGSGEQFF.

This clonotype showed up just a few times. V and J are TRBV6-2 or TRBV6-3 and TRBJ2-1; the match to TRBD2 covers 7 bases. The trim removed 7 bases at V and 3 bases at J, leaving 9 bases unmatched. This CDR3 contains 15 residues. The germline V gene has CDR1 MNHEY and CDR2 SVGEGT. CDR3 nucleotides: TGTGCCAGCACTCCTCCGGGGGGTCTCTACAATGAGCAGTTCTTC. It yields the protein CASTPPGGLYNEQFF.

This chain links TRBV4-2 with TRBJ2-7; D might be TRBD2 (6 bases). V was shortened by 3 bases and J by 5 bases, with 14 bases between the two germline ends. Germline assignment: CDR1 LGHNA and CDR2 YNFKEQ. This CDR3 region has 14 residues. CDR3: CASSQGTPLDEQYF. For the CDR3, the DNA is TGTGCCAGCAGCCAGGGGACTCCACTCGACGAGCAGTACTTC.

The chain has TRBV7-2 and TRBJ2-1; D remains ambiguous. Germline CDR1 SGHTA, CDR2 FQGNSA. This CDR3 is built from 15 residues. V shed 4 bases and J shed 0 bases, with 10 bases lying between them. CDR3 in DNA: TGTGCCAGCAGCTCCCAGCCCTTCTCCTACAATGAGCAGTTCTTC. Residues: CASSSQPFSYNEQFF.

This clonotype has at least ten counts. The chain uses TRBV29-1 and TRBJ2-5; D gene uncertain. The CDR3 consists of 12 residues. Germline values: CDR1 SQVTM, CDR2 ANQGSEA. V lost 0 bases to trimming and J lost 5 bases, with 7 bases between them. The CDR3 DNA is TGCAGCGTTGAAGACGAGTCTGAGACCCAGTACTTC. It encodes CSVEDESETQYF.

This clonotype has only a few counts. The chain joins TRBV19 to TRBJ2-7, with D perhaps TRBD2 (6 bases). With 2 bases removed from V and 6 bases from J, the gap between germline ends came to 23 bases. Looked up from germline, CDR1 is LNHDA and CDR2 is SQIVND (reference sequence). The CDR3 is 17 residues long. CDR3 coding DNA: TGTGCCAGTAGTATAAGGAGGTCGGGAGTCCCCTCTCTCGAGCAGTACTTC. This codes for CASSIRRSGVPSLEQYF.

The rearrangement uses TRBV12-3 or TRBV12-4 and TRBJ2-1; 9 nucleotides line up with TRBD2. The CDR3 covers 15 residues. Losses at the gene ends were 7 bases for V and 5 bases for J; bases not matched to a gene: 9. CDR3 nucleotide sequence: TGTGCCAGCACCCCCTGGGCGGGGGGGGACAATGAGCAGTTCTTC. Translating gives CASTPWAGGDNEQFF.

The chain employs TRBV7-2 and TRBJ2-6; TRBD1 or TRBD2 may be the D gene (5 bases each). From germline, CDR1 is SGHTA and CDR2 FQGNSA. The CDR3 contains 15 residues. V lost 6 bases and J 13 bases, leaving 22 bases between the germline ends. CDR3 protein: CASSSGTGLSWVLTF. The CDR3 nucleotides are TGTGCCAGCAGTTCCGGGACGGGCCTTTCCTGGGTCCTGACTTTC. Based on the CDR3 plus reference TRBV7-2 and TRBJ2-6, the full variable domain is GAGVSQSPSNKVTEKGKDVELRCDPISGHTALYWYRQSLGQGLEFLIYFQGNSAPDKSGLPSDRFSAERTGGSVSTLTIQRTQQEDSAVYLCASSSGTGLSWVLTFGAGSRLTVL.

The chain joins TRBV20-1 to TRBJ2-5; the match to TRBD2 covers 14 bases. The CDR3 totals 15 residues. V trimming: 6 bases; J trimming: 4 bases; junction bases outside the gene matches: 7. CDR1 DFQATT and CDR2 SNEGSKA come from the germline V gene (reference sequence). The CDR3 region has the DNA TGCAGTGCGCCGGGACTAGCGGGAGTCGGAGAGACCCAGTACTTC. It yields the protein CSAPGLAGVGETQYF.

This clonotype was seen repeatedly, ten times or more. V and J are TRBV18 and TRBJ1-5, with 9 bases matching TRBD1. The germline CDR1 and CDR2 sequences are KGHSH and LQKENI. The CDR3 extends over 17 amino acids. Losses at the gene ends were 5 bases for V and 1 base for J; bases not matched to a gene: 9. The DNA for the CDR3 is TGTGCCAGCTCAGCAGGGACAGGGAGCTTGAGCAATCAGCCCCAGCATTTT. Its protein product is CASSAGTGSLSNQPQHF.

This chain links TRBV7-9 with TRBJ2-1; D possibly corresponds to TRBD1 (6 bases). Trimming cost V 8 bases and J 2 bases, with 13 bases left between them. Looked up from germline, CDR1 is SEHNR and CDR2 is FQNEAQ (reference sequence). CDR3 length equals 14 residues. In DNA, the CDR3 is TGTGCCAGCGGCAGGGGCCAAACCTACAATGAGCAGTTCTTC. This translates into CASGRGQTYNEQFF.

This clonotype came up many times. The genes are TRBV4-1 and TRBJ1-1; 11 bases match TRBD1. The germline V gene has CDR1 MGHRA and CDR2 YSYEKL. There are 15 residues in the CDR3. Trimming took 3 bases from V and 6 from J; bases not matched to a gene: 6. The CDR3 coding sequence is TGCGCCAGCAGCCATGAAGGACAGGGGGCTTCTGAAGCTTTCTTT. Translation: CASSHEGQGASEAFF.

This clonotype occurred a few times. The chain couples TRBV5-6 to TRBJ1-1; D remains ambiguous. The CDR3 contains 15 residues. Deletions cut 0 bases from V and 0 bases from J, with 9 bases between. CDR1 is SGHDT and CDR2 is YYEEEE in the germline V gene. The CDR3 bases are TGTGCCAGCAGCTTGGCGTCCCGCATGAACACTGAAGCTTTCTTT. Translated, it gives CASSLASRMNTEAFF.

The chain is built from TRBV11-3 and TRBJ2-1; D gene unclear. Germline V CDR1 and CDR2: SGHNT, YENEEA. The CDR3 totals 14 residues. V dropped 5 bases and J dropped 5 bases, with 13 bases sitting between them. The CDR3 nucleotides are TGTGCCAGCAGCCCCAACTGGCGAGACAATGAGCAGTTCTTC. Protein product: CASSPNWRDNEQFF.

The genes are TRBV7-9 and TRBJ2-7; the match to TRBD1 covers 9 bases. The CDR3 is made up of 14 amino acids. The V gene's germline CDR1 is SEHNR and CDR2 FQNEAQ (reference sequence). CDR3 sequence (DNA): TGTGCAGGCGGGGGACAGGGTAAAGCCTACGAGCAGTACTTC. This encodes CAGGGQGKAYEQYF.

The chain uses TRBV4-2 and TRBJ1-4; 7 bases line up with TRBD1. CDR1 is LGHNA and CDR2 is YNFKEQ in the germline V gene. The CDR3 consists of 16 residues. Germline trimming cut 1 base from V and 7 bases from J; bases unmatched to any gene: 9. The CDR3 sequence: CASSQGQGQTSEKLFF. In nucleotides, the CDR3 is TGTGCCAGCAGCCAAGGACAGGGCCAAACCTCTGAAAAACTGTTTTTT.